These T cell receptor beta chains were read from a single sample in a study of vaccination and CD4 T cells after COVID-19. Antigens for these TCRs are unknown. TCRdb independently ran MiXCR on the PCR reads; one entry per CDR3 protein. This sample has about 11,000 distinct CDR3 sequences, with about 53% found just once. Sequencing was performed on CD4+ T cells from blood, cultured in vitro. The receptors were gathered from a human donor who had recovered from COVID-19. Each CDR3 is given with its conserved first and last residue. Fields, in order: D gene, V gene, CDR3 protein. The D gene is left open where the match is weak.

d_call: TRBD1
v_call: TRBV2
cdr3_aa: CASSEVRGRSPEAFF

d_call: NA
v_call: TRBV5-4
cdr3_aa: CASSFGEGQPQHF

d_call: NA
v_call: TRBV29-1
cdr3_aa: CSVPAEGVETQYF

d_call: TRBD2
v_call: TRBV28
cdr3_aa: CASSYPGTSGRAFNNEQFF

d_call: TRBD2
v_call: TRBV19
cdr3_aa: CASSGTSGNSGELFF

d_call: NA
v_call: TRBV7-3
cdr3_aa: CASSPVVTRVNTGELFF

d_call: NA
v_call: TRBV12-3/TRBV12-4
cdr3_aa: CATRELGSTDTQYF

d_call: NA
v_call: TRBV24-1
cdr3_aa: CATSDFWLNNEQFF

d_call: NA
v_call: TRBV20-1
cdr3_aa: CSARRTNANTGELFF

d_call: TRBD2
v_call: TRBV30
cdr3_aa: CAWTRLAGAYEQYF

d_call: NA
v_call: TRBV20-1
cdr3_aa: CSAEDSPNQPQHF

d_call: TRBD2
v_call: TRBV5-1
cdr3_aa: CASSPGTSGRLQETQYF

d_call: NA
v_call: TRBV5-5
cdr3_aa: CASSLGRGGNSPLHF

d_call: NA
v_call: TRBV20-1
cdr3_aa: CSATLEGYTF

d_call: NA
v_call: TRBV7-2
cdr3_aa: CASSLGWAQPQHF

d_call: NA
v_call: TRBV20-1
cdr3_aa: CSARPSWTAYEQYF

d_call: NA
v_call: TRBV20-1
cdr3_aa: CSASGVGGNSPLHF

d_call: NA
v_call: TRBV5-1
cdr3_aa: CASSFITSNEQFF

d_call: NA
v_call: TRBV2
cdr3_aa: CASRPGLRRETQYF

d_call: NA
v_call: TRBV20-1
cdr3_aa: CSVLSGNQPQHF

d_call: NA
v_call: TRBV20-1
cdr3_aa: CSARNWGGGADTQYF

d_call: NA
v_call: TRBV20-1
cdr3_aa: CSARIGPVGEKLFF

d_call: NA
v_call: TRBV2
cdr3_aa: CASSNEMNTEAFF

d_call: TRBD2
v_call: TRBV19
cdr3_aa: CASSTHSGSLTGELFF

d_call: NA
v_call: TRBV6-5
cdr3_aa: CASSSSTGSPSNQPQHF

d_call: NA
v_call: TRBV12-3/TRBV12-4
cdr3_aa: CASSLSEETQYF

d_call: NA
v_call: TRBV6-1
cdr3_aa: CASSVGFLETQYF

d_call: TRBD1
v_call: TRBV18
cdr3_aa: CASSPKRRDRGTYEQYF

d_call: TRBD2
v_call: TRBV7-3
cdr3_aa: CASSRTSGSVSEQFF

d_call: NA
v_call: TRBV7-2
cdr3_aa: CASSLASPDTQYF

d_call: NA
v_call: TRBV11-2
cdr3_aa: CASSLRLQETQYF

d_call: NA
v_call: TRBV28
cdr3_aa: CASSSGESSGANVLTF

d_call: TRBD2
v_call: TRBV6-2/TRBV6-3
cdr3_aa: CASQRDYPFYEQYF

d_call: TRBD2
v_call: TRBV7-3
cdr3_aa: CASRPGLAGNTGELFF

d_call: TRBD2
v_call: TRBV6-1
cdr3_aa: CASRMTSGISYEQYF

d_call: NA
v_call: TRBV24-1
cdr3_aa: CATSDSRPGPGGYTF

d_call: NA
v_call: TRBV7-8
cdr3_aa: CASSLYNRDSYEQYF

d_call: TRBD1
v_call: TRBV6-1
cdr3_aa: CASSPTGGQTDTQYF